This TCR beta chain was documented in a study of T cell responses to AZD1222 COVID-19 vaccine. Only in-frame clones appear in the TCRdb table, and some are missing; sequencing was by immunoSEQ multiplex PCR. The sample gives 150,000 to 200,000 clones, 92% of which show up once; around 2.5% is in the top ten. Trimming shortened V by 0 bases and J by 3 bases, and 11 bases separated the two germline ends. This CDR3 is 15 amino acids long. CDR1 and CDR2 from the germline V gene are SGDLS and YYNGEE. The J gene is TRBJ2-3, the V gene TRBV9; D unclear. The sample was peripheral blood, taken on day 0 of AZD1222 vaccination. This clonotype was sampled from an adult in good health. The CDR3 bases are TGTGCCAGCAGCGTAGGTTCAGGAGCGACAGATACGCAGTATTTT. Its translation: CASSVGSGATDTQYF.